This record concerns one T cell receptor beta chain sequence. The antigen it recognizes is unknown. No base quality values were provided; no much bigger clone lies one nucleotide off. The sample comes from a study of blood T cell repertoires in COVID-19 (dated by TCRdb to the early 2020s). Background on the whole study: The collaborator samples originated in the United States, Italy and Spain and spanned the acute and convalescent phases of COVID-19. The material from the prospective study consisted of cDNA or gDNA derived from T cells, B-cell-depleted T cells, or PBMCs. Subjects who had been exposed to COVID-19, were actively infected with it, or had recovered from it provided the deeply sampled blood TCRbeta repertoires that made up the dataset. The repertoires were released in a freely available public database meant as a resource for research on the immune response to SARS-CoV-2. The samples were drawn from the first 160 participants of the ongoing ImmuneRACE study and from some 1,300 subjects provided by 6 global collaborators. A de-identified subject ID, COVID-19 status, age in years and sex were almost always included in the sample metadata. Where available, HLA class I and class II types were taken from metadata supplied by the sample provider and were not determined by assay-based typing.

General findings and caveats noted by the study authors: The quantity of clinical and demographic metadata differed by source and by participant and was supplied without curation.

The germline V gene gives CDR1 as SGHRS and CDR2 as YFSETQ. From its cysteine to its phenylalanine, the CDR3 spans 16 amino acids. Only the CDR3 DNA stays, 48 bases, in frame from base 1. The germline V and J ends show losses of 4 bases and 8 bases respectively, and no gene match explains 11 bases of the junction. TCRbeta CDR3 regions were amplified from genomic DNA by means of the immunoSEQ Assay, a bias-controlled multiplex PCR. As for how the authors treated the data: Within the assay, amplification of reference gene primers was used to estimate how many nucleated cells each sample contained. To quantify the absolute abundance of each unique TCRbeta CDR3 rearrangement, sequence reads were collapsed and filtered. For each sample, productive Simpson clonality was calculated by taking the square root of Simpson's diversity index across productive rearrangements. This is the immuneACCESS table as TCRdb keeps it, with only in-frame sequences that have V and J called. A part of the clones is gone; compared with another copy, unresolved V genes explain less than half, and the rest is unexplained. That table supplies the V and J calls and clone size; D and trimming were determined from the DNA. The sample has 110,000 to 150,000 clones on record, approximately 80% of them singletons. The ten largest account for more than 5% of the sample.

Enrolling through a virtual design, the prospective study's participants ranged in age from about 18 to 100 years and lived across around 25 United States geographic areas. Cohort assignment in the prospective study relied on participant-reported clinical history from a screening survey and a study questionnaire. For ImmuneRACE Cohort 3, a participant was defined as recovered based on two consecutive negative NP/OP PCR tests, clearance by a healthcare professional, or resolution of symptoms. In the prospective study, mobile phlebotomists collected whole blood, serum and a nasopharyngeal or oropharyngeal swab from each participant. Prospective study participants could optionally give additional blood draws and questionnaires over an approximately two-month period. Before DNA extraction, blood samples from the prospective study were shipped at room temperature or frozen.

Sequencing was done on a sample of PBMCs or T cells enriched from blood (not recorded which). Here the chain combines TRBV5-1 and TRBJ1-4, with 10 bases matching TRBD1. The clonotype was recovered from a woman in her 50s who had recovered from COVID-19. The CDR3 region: CASSRATGQGGEKLFF. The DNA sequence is TGCGCCAGCAGCCGGGCTACTGGACAGGGGGGCGAAAAACTGTTTTTT. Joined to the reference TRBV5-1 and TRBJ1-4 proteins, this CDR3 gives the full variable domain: KAGVTQTPRYLIKTRGQQVTLSCSPISGHRSVSWYQQTPGQGLQFLFEYFSETQRNKGNFPGRFSGRQFSNSRSEMNVSTLELGDSALYLCASSRATGQGGEKLFFGSGTQLSVL.